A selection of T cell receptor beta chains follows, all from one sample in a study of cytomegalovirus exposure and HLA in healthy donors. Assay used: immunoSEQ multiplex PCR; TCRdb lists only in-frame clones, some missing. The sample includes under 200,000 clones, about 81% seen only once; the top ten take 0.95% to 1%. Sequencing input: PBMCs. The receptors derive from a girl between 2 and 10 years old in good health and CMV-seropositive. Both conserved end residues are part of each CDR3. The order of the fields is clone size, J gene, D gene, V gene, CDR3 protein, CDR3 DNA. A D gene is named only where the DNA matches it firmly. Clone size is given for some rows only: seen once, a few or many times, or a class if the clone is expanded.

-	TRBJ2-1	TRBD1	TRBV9	CARTRQGAYNEQFF	TGTGCCAGGACCCGACAGGGAGCCTACAATGAGCAGTTCTTC
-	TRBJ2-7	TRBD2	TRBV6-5	CASFGTSGRYEQYF	TGTGCCAGCTTTGGGACTAGCGGACGATACGAGCAGTACTTC
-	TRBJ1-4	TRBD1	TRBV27	CASSSRSGRGLEKLFF	TGTGCCAGCAGCTCCCGGTCGGGCAGGGGGTTGGAAAAACTGTTTTTT
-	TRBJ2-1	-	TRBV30	CATKRRFNEQFF	TGTGCCACAAAGCGGAGGTTCAATGAGCAGTTCTTC
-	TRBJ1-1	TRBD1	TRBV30	CAWDRGPNTEAFF	TGTGCCTGGGACAGGGGCCCGAACACTGAAGCTTTCTTT
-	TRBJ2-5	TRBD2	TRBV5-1	CASSLGGGRAKQTQYF	TGCGCCAGCAGCCTCGGCGGCGGGAGGGCCAAACAGACCCAGTACTTC
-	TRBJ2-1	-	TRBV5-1	CASSLARNEQFF	TGCGCCAGCAGCTTGGCCCGGAATGAGCAGTTCTTC
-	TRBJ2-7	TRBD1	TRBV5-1	CASSLDRGSSYEQYF	TGCGCCAGCAGCCTGGACAGGGGGAGCTCCTACGAGCAGTACTTC
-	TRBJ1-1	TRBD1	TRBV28	CASSFWDRGFEAFF	TGTGCCAGCAGTTTCTGGGACAGGGGGTTTGAAGCTTTCTTT
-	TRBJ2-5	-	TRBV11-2	CASSQERGSQETQYF	TGTGCCAGCAGCCAAGAAAGGGGATCTCAAGAGACCCAGTACTTC
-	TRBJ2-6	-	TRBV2	CASRGANVLTF	TGTGCCAGCCGGGGGGCCAACGTCCTGACTTTC
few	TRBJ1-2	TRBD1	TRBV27	CASLPTGDPNYGYTF	TGTGCCAGCCTACCCACAGGGGACCCTAACTATGGCTACACCTTC
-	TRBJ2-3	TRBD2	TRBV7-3	CASSLTGGSGPDTQYF	TGTGCCAGCAGCTTAACGGGAGGGAGCGGCCCAGATACGCAGTATTTT
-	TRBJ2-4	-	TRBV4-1	CASSQAAKGSKNIQYF	TGCGCCAGCAGCCAAGCCGCCAAGGGGTCCAAAAACATTCAGTACTTC
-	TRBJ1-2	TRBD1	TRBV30	CAWSAHRGYGYTF	TGTGCCTGGAGTGCTCACAGGGGATATGGCTACACCTTC
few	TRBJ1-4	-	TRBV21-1	CASRGLTGGGLFF	TGTGCCAGCCGCGGTCTTACAGGGGGAGGACTGTTTTTT
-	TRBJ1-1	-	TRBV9	CASSVVGYPTEAFF	TGTGCCAGCAGCGTAGTGGGCTACCCTACTGAAGCTTTCTTT
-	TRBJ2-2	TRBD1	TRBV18	CASSGQPNTGELFF	TGTGCCAGCTCGGGACAGCCAAACACCGGGGAGCTGTTTTTT
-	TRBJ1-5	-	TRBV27	CASSSLSQPQHF	TGTGCCAGCAGTTCCCTTAGTCAGCCCCAGCATTTT
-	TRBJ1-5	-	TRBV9	CASSALGAEGQPQHF	TGTGCCAGCAGCGCTCTGGGGGCCGAGGGACAGCCCCAGCATTTT
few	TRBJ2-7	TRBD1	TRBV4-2	CASSQTGTGRHEQYF	TGTGCCAGCAGCCAAACCGGGACAGGGCGACACGAGCAGTACTTC
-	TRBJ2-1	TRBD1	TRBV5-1	CASSFDRGIDEQFF	TGCGCCAGCAGCTTCGACAGGGGGATCGATGAGCAGTTCTTC
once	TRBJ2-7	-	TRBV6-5	CASSPLAPPYEQYF	TGTGCCAGCAGTCCGCTAGCACCCCCCTACGAGCAGTACTTC
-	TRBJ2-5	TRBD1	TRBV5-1	CASSPLQGVMETQYF	TGCGCCAGCAGCCCGCTACAGGGGGTCATGGAGACCCAGTACTTC
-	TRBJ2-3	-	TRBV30	CAWSVSRLSTDTQYF	TGTGCCTGGAGTGTGTCGCGTCTTAGCACAGATACGCAGTATTTT
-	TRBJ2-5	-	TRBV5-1	CASTRGETQYF	TGCGCCAGCACTAGAGGAGAGACCCAGTACTTC
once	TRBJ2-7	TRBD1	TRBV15	CATSSVGQGFPVPYEQYF	TGTGCCACCAGCAGTGTGGGACAGGGGTTTCCCGTCCCTTACGAGCAGTACTTC
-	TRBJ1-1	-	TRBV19	CASSVHEWTEAFF	TGTGCCAGTAGTGTACACGAATGGACTGAAGCTTTCTTT
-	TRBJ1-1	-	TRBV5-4	CASSSQIGANTEAFF	TGTGCCAGCAGCTCCCAAATAGGGGCTAACACTGAAGCTTTCTTT
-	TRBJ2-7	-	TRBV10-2	CASSEGGGIYEQYF	TGCGCCAGCAGTGAAGGGGGGGGGATCTACGAGCAGTACTTC
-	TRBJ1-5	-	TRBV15	CATSLRPGSGNQPQHF	TGTGCCACCAGCCTTCGTCCCGGGTCAGGGAATCAGCCCCAGCATTTT
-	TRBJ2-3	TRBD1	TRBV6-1	CASSATLSGGQGTTDTQYF	TGTGCCAGCAGTGCCACCCTTTCGGGGGGACAGGGGACCACAGATACGCAGTATTTT
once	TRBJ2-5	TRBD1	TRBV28	CASSGPGQGWKTQYF	TGTGCCAGCAGTGGTCCCGGACAGGGGTGGAAGACCCAGTACTTC
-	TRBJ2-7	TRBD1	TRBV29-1	CSVWDRSYEQYF	TGCAGCGTTTGGGACAGGTCCTACGAGCAGTACTTC
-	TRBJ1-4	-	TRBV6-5	CASSGGAGNEKLFF	TGTGCCAGCAGTGGGGGGGCAGGTAATGAAAAACTGTTTTTT
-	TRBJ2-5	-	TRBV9	CASSVAGVRETQYF	TGTGCCAGCAGCGTAGCGGGGGTGCGAGAGACCCAGTACTTC
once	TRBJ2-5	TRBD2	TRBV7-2	CASSFRLAQETQYF	TGTGCCAGCAGCTTTCGACTAGCCCAAGAGACCCAGTACTTC
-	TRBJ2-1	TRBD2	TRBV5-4	CASSLGALAGYEQFF	TGTGCCAGCAGCTTGGGGGCACTAGCGGGATATGAGCAGTTCTTC
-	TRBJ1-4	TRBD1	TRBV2	CASRGQGSNEKLFF	TGTGCCAGCAGGGGACAGGGATCTAATGAAAAACTGTTTTTT
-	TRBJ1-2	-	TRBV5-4	CASSHPSDLVRKGVRGYTF	TGTGCCAGCAGCCACCCATCAGATCTAGTCCGGAAGGGGGTAAGGGGCTACACCTTC
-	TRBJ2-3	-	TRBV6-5	CASSLRLAEDTQYF	TGTGCCAGCAGTCTCCGCCTTGCCGAGGATACGCAGTATTTT
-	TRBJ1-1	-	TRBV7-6	CASSLVAGGQEAFF	TGTGCCAGCAGCTTAGTTGCGGGGGGCCAAGAAGCTTTCTTT
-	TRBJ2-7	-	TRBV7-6	CASSLGQGATSGKAYEQYF	TGTGCCAGCAGCTTAGGACAGGGGGCAACTAGCGGGAAAGCCTACGAGCAGTACTTC
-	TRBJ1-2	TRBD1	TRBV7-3	CASSLAGGSYGYTF	TGTGCCAGCAGCTTGGCAGGGGGCAGCTATGGCTACACCTTC
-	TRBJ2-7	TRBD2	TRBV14	CASSHLSGTISYEQYF	TGTGCCAGCAGCCACCTTAGCGGGACTATCTCCTACGAGCAGTACTTC
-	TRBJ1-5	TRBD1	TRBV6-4	CASRPTDRVSNQPQHF	TGTGCCAGCAGACCCACCGACAGGGTAAGCAATCAGCCCCAGCATTTT
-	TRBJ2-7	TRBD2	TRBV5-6	CASSLAGGPWGEQYF	TGTGCCAGCAGCTTGGCGGGAGGGCCCTGGGGAGAGCAGTACTTC
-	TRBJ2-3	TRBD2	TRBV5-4	CASSAGLAGVFGTQYF	TGTGCCAGCAGCGCGGGACTAGCGGGAGTTTTTGGTACGCAGTATTTT